This TCR beta chain was identified in a study of neurological immune-mediated disorders. Regarding the study as a whole: HTLV-1-associated myelopathy ranked highest for TCR clonal expansion and multiple sclerosis lowest, beneath healthy controls. Across subjects, expanded clones had no CDR3 amino acid sequences in common, pointing to private repertoires in all groups.

CDR1 and CDR2 from the germline V gene are MNHEY and SMNVEV (reference sequence). Germline trimming cut 8 bases from V and 5 bases from J; bases unmatched to any gene: 5. The CDR3 has 14 amino acids. This clonotype was counted ten times or more. Its cognate antigen is unknown. The cDNA was synthesized by 5'RACE incorporating 10-nucleotide random UMIs. TCRdb reanalysed the 5' RACE reads using MiXCR and keeps one entry per CDR3 protein. The sample lists about 48,000 distinct CDR3 sequences, under 13% occurring once. The clonotype was recovered from a woman aged 40 to 49 with HTLV-1-associated myelopathy (HAM/TSP). The source material was PBMCs. The chain employs TRBV27 and TRBJ2-1, with TRBD2 matching over 11 bases. Written as DNA, the CDR3 is TGTGCCAGCCGGGGACTAGCGGTAAACAATGAGCAGTTCTTC. This codes for CASRGLAVNNEQFF.